A selection of T cell receptor beta chains follows, all from one sample in a study of blood T cell repertoires in COVID-19. Generated by immunoSEQ multiplex PCR, the TCRdb table keeps only in-frame clones and is missing some. The sample includes roughly 380,000 clones, approximately 89% of them seen just once. The sample was peripheral blood. Source of these receptors: a woman aged 55-70 years with COVID-19, enrolled during active disease. Both conserved end residues are part of each CDR3. Fields, in order: J gene, D gene, V gene, clone size, CDR3 protein, CDR3 DNA. The D gene is left open where the match is weak. The size field is filled for only some rows; it gives once, few, many or a size class.

j_gene: TRBJ2-1
d_gene: -
v_gene: TRBV18
abundance: -
CDR3aa: CASSRGTPREQFF
CDR3nt: TGTGCCAGCTCCCGCGGGACTCCTCGGGAGCAGTTCTTC

j_gene: TRBJ1-1
d_gene: -
v_gene: TRBV18
abundance: few
CDR3aa: CASSRDTEAFF
CDR3nt: TGTGCCAGCTCGCGGGACACTGAAGCTTTCTTT

j_gene: TRBJ2-2
d_gene: -
v_gene: TRBV4-2
abundance: -
CDR3aa: CASSQERVNTGELFF
CDR3nt: TGTGCCAGCAGCCAAGAGCGTGTGAACACCGGGGAGCTGTTTTTT

j_gene: TRBJ1-2
d_gene: -
v_gene: TRBV29-1
abundance: -
CDR3aa: CSVGADRRGGYTF
CDR3nt: TGCAGCGTGGGGGCGGACCGCCGAGGTGGCTACACCTTC

j_gene: TRBJ1-5
d_gene: TRBD1
v_gene: TRBV2
abundance: -
CDR3aa: CASSYRDRAQPQHF
CDR3nt: TGTGCCAGCAGCTACCGGGACAGGGCACAGCCCCAGCATTTT

j_gene: TRBJ2-2
d_gene: -
v_gene: TRBV19
abundance: -
CDR3aa: CATNRGGSSNTGELFF
CDR3nt: TGTGCCACCAACAGGGGGGGATCGTCGAACACCGGGGAGCTGTTTTTT

j_gene: TRBJ1-5
d_gene: -
v_gene: TRBV19
abundance: -
CDR3aa: CASRLQADIPQPQHF
CDR3nt: TGTGCCAGTAGACTCCAGGCAGACATCCCTCAGCCCCAGCATTTT

j_gene: TRBJ1-4
d_gene: -
v_gene: TRBV7-9
abundance: few
CDR3aa: CASSVFSGGNEKLFF
CDR3nt: TGTGCCAGCAGCGTCTTTTCGGGGGGGAATGAAAAACTGTTTTTT

j_gene: TRBJ1-6
d_gene: TRBD1
v_gene: TRBV7-2
abundance: -
CDR3aa: CASSHWTGLNNSPLHF
CDR3nt: TGTGCCAGCAGCCACTGGACAGGGTTGAATAATTCACCCCTCCACTTT

j_gene: TRBJ2-3
d_gene: -
v_gene: TRBV3-1/TRBV3-2
abundance: -
CDR3aa: CASSREQGGQYF
CDR3nt: TGTGCCAGCAGCAGGGAACAGGGCGGGCAGTATTTT

j_gene: TRBJ2-5
d_gene: -
v_gene: TRBV15
abundance: -
CDR3aa: CATSRDGRETQYF
CDR3nt: TGTGCCACCAGCAGAGATGGGCGAGAGACCCAGTACTTC

j_gene: TRBJ1-1
d_gene: -
v_gene: TRBV7-2
abundance: -
CDR3aa: CASSQPVNTEAFF
CDR3nt: TGTGCCAGCAGCCAACCGGTGAACACTGAAGCTTTCTTT

j_gene: TRBJ2-5
d_gene: TRBD2
v_gene: TRBV19
abundance: once
CDR3aa: CASSIPGLADSTKETQYF
CDR3nt: TGTGCCAGTAGTATCCCGGGACTAGCGGATAGTACAAAAGAGACCCAGTACTTC

j_gene: TRBJ2-1
d_gene: TRBD2
v_gene: TRBV24-1
abundance: -
CDR3aa: CATSDPGTSGGYNEQFF
CDR3nt: TGTGCCACCAGTGACCCTGGGACTAGCGGGGGGTACAATGAGCAGTTCTTC

j_gene: TRBJ1-1
d_gene: -
v_gene: TRBV28
abundance: few
CDR3aa: CASSLPPGQRPFF
CDR3nt: TGTGCCAGCAGTTTACCCCCCGGCCAGCGACCTTTCTTT

j_gene: TRBJ1-5
d_gene: TRBD1
v_gene: TRBV27
abundance: once
CDR3aa: CASSPLDRGLAQPQHF
CDR3nt: TGTGCCAGCAGCCCACTGGACAGGGGGCTGGCTCAGCCCCAGCATTTT

j_gene: TRBJ1-1
d_gene: TRBD1
v_gene: TRBV10-3
abundance: -
CDR3aa: CAIRNPSSGTGNTEAFF
CDR3nt: TGTGCCATCAGGAATCCCAGTTCCGGGACAGGGAACACTGAAGCTTTCTTT